What follows is one T cell receptor beta chain and its context. Its target is unknown. Per germline, CDR1 DFQATT and CDR2 SNEGSKA (reference sequence). V shed 2 bases, J shed 0 bases, and the junction held 1 base outside the gene matches. The CDR3 is 14 residues long. The data stem from a study of blood T cells in healthy people across ages. Turning to the study itself: About one barcoded beta molecule per two T cells came from capture by template switching.

Notes on the study in general: The study found more naive CD4+ cells and higher diversity in long-lived than aged donors.

Primed by a sample-barcoded 5' primer and a J-beta primer mix, a second PCR proceeded for about 6 to 12 cycles. MiXCR, run by TCRdb on the 5' RACE reads, gives a single entry per CDR3 protein. The sample consists of hundreds of thousands of distinct CDR3 sequences, around half of them appearing once. Sequencing used blood. The V and J genes are TRBV20-1 and TRBJ2-7; TRBD2 matches 10 bases. The sequence was obtained from a man older than 75 in good health. The CDR3: CSARRLAGSYEQYF. In nucleotides, the CDR3 is TGCAGTGCTAGAAGACTAGCGGGCTCCTACGAGCAGTACTTC.